This entry concerns a single TCR beta chain. There is no known antigen for this receptor. Within one base of it there is no much larger clone, and no base qualities were kept. Germline trimming amounts to 10 bases on V and 5 bases on J, with 11 as the count of junction bases outside the gene matches. CDR1 and CDR2 are drawn from the germline V gene: SNHLY, FYNNEI. From the cysteine through the phenylalanine, the CDR3 covers 14 amino acids. CDR3 DNA is the only sequence kept; it has 42 bases, read in frame from the first base. The sample originates from a study of tumor and adjacent non-tumor tissue in lung cancer (dated by TCRdb to between 2017 and 2018). Broadly, across the study: The cohort included about a dozen adenocarcinoma, a couple of squamous cell carcinoma and 1 small cell lung cancer patients. Among the roughly 15 patients, ages ranged from roughly 30 to 85 years, approximately ten were men and 5 were women, and disease was TNM stage I to III. A total of approximately 130,000,000 productive TCRbeta reads were generated by sequencing, corresponding to an average of roughly 4 million reads per sample. TCRbeta CDR3 sequencing was performed on thirty paired specimens, with one tumor sample and one normal lung sample collected per patient. Using bulk TCRbeta repertoires from some 14 lung cancer patients, the study set lung tumor tissue side by side with matched distant non-tumor lung tissue. Study-wide conclusions, independent of this receptor: Neither the sequencing platform nor unique molecular identifiers are named or mentioned anywhere in the methods. TCR diversity was significantly higher in younger patients, and higher tumor TCR diversity was associated with shorter overall and disease-free survival. Only 15 or so patients were included in the cohort, and the need for larger samples and more detailed clinical data was noted by the authors. Because peripheral blood was not sequenced, the blood TCRbeta repertoires of the lung cancer patients in the study went unexamined. TCR diversity (inverse Simpson) was significantly higher in tumor than in normal lung tissue (about 400 vs 150, P = 0.0075, Mann-Whitney U test). A significantly larger cumulative share of the repertoire was made up by the top 100 clones in normal lung than in tumor tissue.

Bulk unsorted tissue served as the source for RNA extraction, and RNA quality was assessed using a NanoDrop ND-1000 and an Agilent 2100. Donors were newly diagnosed lung cancer patients admitted for thoracic surgery in China between August and November 2014, without prior chemotherapy. Anyone who had undergone radiotherapy or chemotherapy before, or who had another cancer at the same time, was left out of the study. Pieces of surgical tissue measuring 1-2 cm3 were kept in RNAlater solution and held at -80 degrees C until needed. The library was prepared using multiplex PCR. Data came from an Illumina HiSeq 2500. Following protocols modified from ARM-PCR, the researchers constructed TCRbeta libraries through three rounds of nested PCR with primers (Table S4). Before sequencing, PCR products of 200-500 bp were excised from the gel and purified with the QIAquick gel extraction kit. The original pipeline was this. Reads were cleaned using Trimmomatic, were merged into complete CDR3 sequences using FLASH, and were assigned to V(D)J germline segments using MiTCR. VDJtools was used to compute clonal diversity as the inverse Simpson's index. Productive reads were defined as in-frame sequences without a premature stop codon. TCRdb reprocessing: public reads trimmed at Q25 with fastp, clones called with MiXCR, in-frame beta chains kept. Rows merge per CDR3 protein into single entries with the most common DNA and genes. In this record, the V and J calls reflect TCRdb's handling and not the investigators' own analysis. This sample has over 60,000 distinct CDR3 sequences in its table, and roughly 76% of those were observed once. The biggest ten clones account for about an eighth of the sample.

Sequenced sample: lung tumor tissue. The receptor comes from a woman between 50 and 59 years old with non-small cell lung cancer. In this chain, TRBV2 is recombined with TRBJ1-5; the central 7 bases match TRBD1. Read as DNA, the sequence is TGTGCCAACATGAGCCAGGGGGGCGATCAGCCCCAGCATTTT. Its coded protein is CANMSQGGDQPQHF.